Sequencing of this T cell receptor (beta chain) was carried out in a study of shared clonotypes between healthy human individuals. In the study overall: Donor composition was a couple of women and three men, aged 18 to 49.

Replicate PCRs for unsorted PBMC used around 280 ng DNA (around 30,000 T cell genomes). The assay was immunoSEQ multiplex PCR, and TCRdb's table has in-frame clones only and misses some. This table holds around 510,000 clones, roughly 72% found once. Donors comprised only Caucasian adults living in Nashville, Tennessee. The length of the CDR3 is 18 residues. The germline V gene encodes CDR1 GTSNPN and CDR2 SVGIG (reference sequence). Trimming stripped 2 bases from V and 2 bases from J, with 25 bases between. What was sequenced was PBMCs. The sequence came from a middle-aged woman in good health. Some clones in this sample may be carry-over from other donors' samples. V and J are TRBV30 and TRBJ2-7, with D tentatively TRBD2 (7 bases). The CDR3 loop reads CAWSRGRLAANYPYEQYF. The CDR3 region has the DNA TGTGCCTGGAGTAGGGGGAGGCTAGCGGCGAATTATCCCTACGAGCAGTACTTC. Drawing the rest from reference TRBV30 and TRBJ2-7, the complete variable domain is SQTIHQWPATLVQPVGSPLSLECTVEGTSNPNLYWYRQAAGRGLQLLFYSVGIGQISSEVPQNLSASRPQDRQFILSSKKLLLSDSGFYLCAWSRGRLAANYPYEQYFGPGTRLTVT.